This TCR beta chain was profiled in a study of blood T cell repertoires in COVID-19. Germline assignment: CDR1 DFQATT and CDR2 SNEGSKA (reference sequence). CDR3 length equals 13 residues. V lost 3 bases and J lost 0, with 8 bases in between. Grouping used clinical history reported by participants in a survey and questionnaire. Repertoires were generated with immunoSEQ multiplex PCR, while TCRdb's copy carries only in-frame clones and drops some. In the table there are about 340,000 clones, 65% to 90% of which are singletons. The sample comprised PBMCs or T cells enriched from blood (not recorded which). The chain combines TRBV20-1 with TRBJ1-1; D remains ambiguous. The sequence came from a woman in her thirties or forties with acute COVID-19. The DNA of the CDR3 is TGCAGTGCTAGTCGCGGTGTGAACACTGAAGCTTTCTTT. As protein: CSASRGVNTEAFF.